Each of the 17 T cell receptor beta chains below was sequenced from the same sample in a study of T cells in Graves' hyperthyroidism and ophthalmopathy. TCR beta CDR3 regions were amplified from RNA transcripts. HTBI primers were employed in a first-round RT-PCR of the TCR CDR3. TCRdb independently ran MiXCR on the multiplex PCR reads; one entry per CDR3 protein. The data show 500,000 to 600,000 distinct CDR3 sequences, approximately 15% seen once. The sequenced sample consisted of blood. These receptor sequences come from a woman aged 18 to 35 with Graves' hyperthyroidism.

This clonotype was detected only a few times. The chain combines TRBV28 with TRBJ2-3, with 12 bases fitting TRBD1. CDR3 length: 18 residues. The germline gives CDR1 MDHEN, CDR2 SYDVKM. V gave up 4 bases and J gave up 3 bases; unmatched junction bases: 11. CDR3 coding DNA: TGTGCCAGCAGTTCCCCCCGGGACAGGGGGCAGCCTACAGATACGCAGTATTTT. Translation gives CASSSPRDRGQPTDTQYF. The full variable domain, rest sourced from reference TRBV28 and TRBJ2-3, is DVKVTQSSRYLVKRTGEKVFLECVQDMDHENMFWYRQDPGLGLRLIYFSYDVKMKEKGDIPEGYSVSREKKERFSLILESASTNQTSMYLCASSSPRDRGQPTDTQYFGPGTRLTVL.

The chain links TRBV9 to TRBJ1-2, with D hard to call. The CDR3 totals 16 residues. Germline V CDR1 and CDR2: SGDLS, YYNGEE. Deletions cut 2 bases from V and 4 bases from J, with 18 bases between. The CDR3, as DNA: TGTGCCAGCAGCGTTGGCGGTACCCCAGCGGTCTATGGCTACACCTTC. This sequence encodes CASSVGGTPAVYGYTF.

The chain uses TRBV29-1 and TRBJ1-1, with 9 bases fitting TRBD1. J lost 0 bases, V lost 4 bases, and 12 bases had no gene match. The germline gives CDR1 SQVTM, CDR2 ANQGSEA. CDR3 length: 17 residues. For the CDR3, the DNA is TGCAGCGTTGTGTTCCGGGGACAGGGAGTTTTGAACACTGAAGCTTTCTTT. Translating gives CSVVFRGQGVLNTEAFF.

The genes are TRBV6-2 or TRBV6-3 and TRBJ1-1, with D possibly matching TRBD1 (6 bases). The germline V and J ends were trimmed by 11 bases and 1 base, with 14 bases remaining between them. The CDR3 is 13 amino acids. Germline loops: CDR1 MNHEY, CDR2 SVGEGT. CDR3 amino acids: CAVKPTGNTEAFF. CDR3 nucleotides: TGTGCCGTTAAACCGACAGGGAACACTGAAGCTTTCTTT.

This sequence joins TRBV19 and TRBJ1-5; no firm D call. Trimming removed 3 bases at V and 1 base at J, with 7 bases between. The length of the CDR3 is 14 residues. Germline CDR1 is LNHDA and CDR2 is SQIVND (reference sequence). The CDR3: CASSIERSNQPQHF. CDR3 in DNA: TGTGCCAGTAGTATCGAGAGGAGCAATCAGCCCCAGCATTTT.

This chain joins TRBV7-2 and TRBJ2-7, with D perhaps matching TRBD2 (5 bases). CDR1 is SGHTA, CDR2 FQGNSA, per germline. The CDR3 contains 13 residues. Trimming took 6 bases from V and 5 from J, leaving 14 bases between them. The CDR3: CASRLVGDHEQYF. The CDR3 DNA reads as TGTGCCAGCAGACTAGTGGGCGACCACGAGCAGTACTTC. Full variable domain (remainder filled in from reference TRBV7-2 and TRBJ2-7): GAGVSQSPSNKVTEKGKDVELRCDPISGHTALYWYRQSLGQGLEFLIYFQGNSAPDKSGLPSDRFSAERTGGSVSTLTIQRTQQEDSAVYLCASRLVGDHEQYFGPGTRLTVT.

This clonotype was recorded many times. The chain carries TRBV6-1 and TRBJ2-7; no definite D call. With 5 bases removed from V and 4 bases from J, the gap between germline ends came to 12 bases. In germline, CDR1 is MNHNS, CDR2 SASEGT. CDR3 length equals 13 residues. CDR3 residues: CASSRWQLYEQYF. The DNA of the CDR3 is TGTGCCAGCAGTAGGTGGCAGCTGTACGAGCAGTACTTC.

This clonotype was detected many times. The chain carries TRBV10-3 and TRBJ2-1; 8 bases are shared with TRBD2. Germline V gives CDR1 ENHRY, CDR2 SYGVKD. With V trimmed by 0 bases and J by 5 bases, 12 bases remained unmatched. The CDR3 runs to 18 residues. CDR3 nucleotides: TGTGCCATCAGTGAGTCCCGGCTAGCGGGTCTCCCCGACAATGAGCAGTTCTTC. Its protein is CAISESRLAGLPDNEQFF.

This clonotype was seen only a few times. The chain employs TRBV5-1 and TRBJ2-7; the match to TRBD1 covers 7 bases. Germline CDR1 is SGHRS and CDR2 is YFSETQ. V trimming: 4 bases; J trimming: 2 bases; junction bases outside the gene matches: 27. There are 21 residues in the CDR3. As DNA, the CDR3 is TGCGCCAGCAGCGCTCGCCTCACCCGGGACAGACCAAATCTTGTCCCCTACGAGCAGTACTTC. It translates to CASSARLTRDRPNLVPYEQYF.

This clonotype showed up many times. The genes are TRBV20-1 and TRBJ2-1; D is possibly TRBD2 (7 bases). V was cut by 5 bases and J by 2 bases, with 22 bases left in between. Germline V gives CDR1 DFQATT, CDR2 SNEGSKA (reference sequence). CDR3 length: 17 residues. The CDR3: CSASPLEGRGAYNEQFF. The CDR3 region has the DNA TGCAGTGCTTCACCCCTAGAGGGGAGGGGGGCCTACAATGAGCAGTTCTTC.

The sample holds many counts of this clonotype. The rearrangement links TRBV12-3 or TRBV12-4 to TRBJ2-5; D might be TRBD2 (6 bases). The V end was cut by 4 bases, the J end by 6 bases, with 12 bases between. This CDR3 comprises 13 residues. CDR3 nucleotide sequence: TGTGCCAGCAGTTCAACTAGCACGCAGACCCAGTACTTC. This codes for CASSSTSTQTQYF.

Only a few counts were recorded for this clonotype. CDR3 nucleotide sequence: TGTGCCAGCATCGCCTGGGGGGGCAATCAGCCCCAGCATTTT. Its translation: CASIAWGGNQPQHF. The chain uses TRBV28 and TRBJ1-5, with D perhaps TRBD1 (5 bases). Germline loops: CDR1 MDHEN, CDR2 SYDVKM. Between the trimmed V and J ends, which lost 7 bases and 2 bases, there was a span of 12 bases. There are 14 residues in the CDR3. Filled out from reference TRBV28 and TRBJ1-5, the complete variable domain reads DVKVTQSSRYLVKRTGEKVFLECVQDMDHENMFWYRQDPGLGLRLIYFSYDVKMKEKGDIPEGYSVSREKKERFSLILESASTNQTSMYLCASIAWGGNQPQHFGDGTRLSIL.

A few counts support this clonotype. The chain is built from TRBV27 and TRBJ2-2; D may be TRBD2 (5 bases). The CDR3 is 16 amino acids. Germline V CDR1 and CDR2: MNHEY, SMNVEV (reference sequence). The V end lost 0 bases, the J end lost 6 bases, and 14 bases lay between the germline ends. CDR3 in amino acids: CASSLSRGFLSGELFF. The CDR3 DNA reads as TGTGCCAGCAGTTTATCGAGAGGGTTCCTCTCCGGGGAGCTGTTTTTT.

This clonotype was detected many times. The chain employs TRBV20-1 and TRBJ2-7; 7 nucleotides match TRBD1. Trimming removed 6 bases from V and 7 bases from J; junction bases left unmatched: 15. The germline V gene has CDR1 DFQATT and CDR2 SNEGSKA (reference sequence). CDR3 length: 14 amino acids. DNA for the CDR3: TGCAGTGCAACCTTTAACGAGGGGGCGGAGGAGCAGTACTTC. This encodes CSATFNEGAEEQYF.

This clonotype was detected only a few times. The rearrangement links TRBV2 to TRBJ2-7; 8 nucleotides match TRBD1. The CDR3 is 13 amino acids. The germline V gene has CDR1 SNHLY and CDR2 FYNNEI. The V and J ends lost 8 bases and 6 bases, in that order; junction bases with no gene match: 9. The DNA of the CDR3 is TGTGCCAGCCTCGGGACAGGCGGGGCCGAGCAGTACTTC. It translates to CASLGTGGAEQYF. Variable domain in full (rest from reference TRBV2 and TRBJ2-7): EPEVTQTPSHQVTQMGQEVILRCVPISNHLYFYWYRQILGQKVEFLVSFYNNEISEKSEIFDDQFSVERPDGSNFTLKIRSTKLEDSAMYFCASLGTGGAEQYFGPGTRLTVT.

This chain uses TRBV6-5 with TRBJ2-1; D unclear. Trimming left V 0 bases short and J 9 bases short, with 6 bases between. There are 12 residues in the CDR3. The germline V gene encodes CDR1 MNHEY and CDR2 SVGAGI. CDR3 sequence: CASSYSKGEQFF. CDR3 DNA: TGTGCCAGCAGTTACTCGAAAGGTGAGCAGTTCTTC.

The rearrangement links TRBV20-1 to TRBJ2-2, with 8 nucleotides matching TRBD1. The germline V gene encodes CDR1 DFQATT and CDR2 SNEGSKA (reference sequence). The CDR3 has 13 residues. V gave up 5 bases and J gave up 8 bases; unmatched junction bases: 7. CDR3 loop: CSARTGRAGELFF. Here the CDR3 DNA reads TGCAGTGCTCGGACAGGGCGGGCTGGGGAGCTGTTTTTT.